This T cell receptor (beta chain) was found in a study of blood T cell repertoires in COVID-19. Across the whole study: Samples representing acute and convalescent COVID-19 were sourced from the United States, Italy and Spain. The cDNA or gDNA used as material had been derived from T cells, B-cell-depleted T cells, or PBMCs.

As processed by the authors: Amplification from reference gene primers served as the basis for estimated nucleated cell counts. Method: immunoSEQ multiplex PCR; TCRdb's copy keeps in-frame clones and lacks some. V and J calls and clone size come straight from that table; D and trimming were deduced from the DNA. The data show 200,000 to 250,000 clones, with 88% seen just once and roughly 1.5% held by the top ten. CDR1 and CDR2 (germline): MNHEY, SMNVEV (reference sequence). Unmatched junction bases numbered 6, after V lost 2 bases and J lost 7 bases. The CDR3 length is 16 residues. J is TRBJ1-6 and V is TRBV27; the match to TRBD1 covers 9 bases. Sequencing input: peripheral blood. The origin of this receptor is a man between 18 and 29 years old with active or convalescent COVID-19. Here the CDR3 reads CASSLSDRGTNSPLHF. The CDR3 DNA reads TGTGCCAGCAGTTTAAGCGACAGGGGGACCAATTCACCCCTCCACTTT.